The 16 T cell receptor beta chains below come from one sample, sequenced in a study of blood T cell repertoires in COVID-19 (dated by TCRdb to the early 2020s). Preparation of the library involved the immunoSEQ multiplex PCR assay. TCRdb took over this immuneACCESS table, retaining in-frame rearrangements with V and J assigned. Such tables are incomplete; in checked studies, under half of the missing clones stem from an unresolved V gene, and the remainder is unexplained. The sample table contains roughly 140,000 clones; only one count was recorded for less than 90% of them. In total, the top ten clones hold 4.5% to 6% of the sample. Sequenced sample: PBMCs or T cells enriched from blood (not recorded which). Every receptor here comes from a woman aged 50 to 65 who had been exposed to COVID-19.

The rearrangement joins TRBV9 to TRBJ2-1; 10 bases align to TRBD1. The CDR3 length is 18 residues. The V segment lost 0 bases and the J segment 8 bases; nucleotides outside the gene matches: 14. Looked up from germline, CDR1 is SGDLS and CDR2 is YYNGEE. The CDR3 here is CASSVAILGTGVEDEQFF. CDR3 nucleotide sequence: TGTGCCAGCAGCGTAGCTATTCTGGGGACAGGGGTAGAGGATGAGCAGTTCTTC.

DNA of the CDR3: TGTGCCAGCAGGGGGGACAGTTTATTCTATGGCTACACCTTC. Translated: CASRGDSLFYGYTF. The V and J genes are TRBV27 and TRBJ1-2; TRBD1 matches at 7 bases. V was pared by 6 bases and J by 4 bases, with 8 bases of the junction left unmatched. Per germline, CDR1 MNHEY and CDR2 SMNVEV (reference sequence). This CDR3 region has 14 residues.

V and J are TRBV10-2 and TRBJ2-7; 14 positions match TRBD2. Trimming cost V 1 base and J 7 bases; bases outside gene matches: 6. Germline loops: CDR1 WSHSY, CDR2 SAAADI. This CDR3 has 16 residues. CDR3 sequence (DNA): TGCGCCAGCAGTGAGTTGGGGGGACTAGCGGGGGATGAGCAGTACTTC. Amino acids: CASSELGGLAGDEQYF.

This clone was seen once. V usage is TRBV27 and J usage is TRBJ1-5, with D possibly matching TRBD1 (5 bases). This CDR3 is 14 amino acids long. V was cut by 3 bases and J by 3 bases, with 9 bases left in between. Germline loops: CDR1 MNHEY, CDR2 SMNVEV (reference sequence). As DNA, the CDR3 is TGTGCCAGCAGTTTGCAGGGTATCAATCAGCCCCAGCATTTT. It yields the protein CASSLQGINQPQHF.

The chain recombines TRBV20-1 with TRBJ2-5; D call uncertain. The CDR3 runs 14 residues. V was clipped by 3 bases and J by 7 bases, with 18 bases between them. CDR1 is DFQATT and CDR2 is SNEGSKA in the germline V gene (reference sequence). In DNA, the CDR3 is TGCAGTGCTAGTGGTTATAGTACCACGGGGACCCAGTACTTC. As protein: CSASGYSTTGTQYF.

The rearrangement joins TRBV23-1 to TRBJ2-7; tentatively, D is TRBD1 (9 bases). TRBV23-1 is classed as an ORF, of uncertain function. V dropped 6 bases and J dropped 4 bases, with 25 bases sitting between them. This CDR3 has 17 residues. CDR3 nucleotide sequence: TGCGCCAGCAGATGGCGGGGGGACAGGGTCGAGCGTTACGAGCAGTACTTC. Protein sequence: CASRWRGDRVERYEQYF.

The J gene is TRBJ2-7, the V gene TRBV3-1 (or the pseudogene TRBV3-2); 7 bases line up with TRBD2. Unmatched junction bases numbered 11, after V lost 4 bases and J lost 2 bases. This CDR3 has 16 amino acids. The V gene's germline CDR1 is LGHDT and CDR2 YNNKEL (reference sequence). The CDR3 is CASSPSVAGVTYEQYF. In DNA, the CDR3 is TGTGCCAGCAGCCCGAGTGTCGCGGGGGTGACCTACGAGCAGTACTTC.

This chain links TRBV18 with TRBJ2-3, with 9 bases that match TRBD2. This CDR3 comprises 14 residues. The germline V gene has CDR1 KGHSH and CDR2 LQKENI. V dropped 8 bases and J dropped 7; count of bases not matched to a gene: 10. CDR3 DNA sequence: TGTGCCAGCCCAGGCGGGGGGGGCCGGTATACGCAGTATTTT. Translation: CASPGGGGRYTQYF. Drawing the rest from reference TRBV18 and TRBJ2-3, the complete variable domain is NAGVMQNPRHLVRRRGQEARLRCSPMKGHSHVYWYRQLPEEGLKFMVYLQKENIIDESGMPKERFSAEFPKEGPSILRIQQVVRGDSAAYFCASPGGGGRYTQYFGPGTRLTVL.

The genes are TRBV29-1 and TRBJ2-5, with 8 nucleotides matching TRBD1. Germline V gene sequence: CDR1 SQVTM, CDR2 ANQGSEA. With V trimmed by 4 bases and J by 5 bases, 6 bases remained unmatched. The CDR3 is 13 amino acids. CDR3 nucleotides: TGCAGCGTTGGTCAGGGGGCGGGGGAGACCCAGTACTTC. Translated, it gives CSVGQGAGETQYF.

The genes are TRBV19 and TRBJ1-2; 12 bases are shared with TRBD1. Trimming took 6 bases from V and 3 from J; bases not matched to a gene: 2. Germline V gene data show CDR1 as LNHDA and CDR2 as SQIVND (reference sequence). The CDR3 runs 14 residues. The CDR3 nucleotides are TGTGCCAGTAGGGGGACAGGGGGCGACTATGGCTACACCTTC. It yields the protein CASRGTGGDYGYTF.

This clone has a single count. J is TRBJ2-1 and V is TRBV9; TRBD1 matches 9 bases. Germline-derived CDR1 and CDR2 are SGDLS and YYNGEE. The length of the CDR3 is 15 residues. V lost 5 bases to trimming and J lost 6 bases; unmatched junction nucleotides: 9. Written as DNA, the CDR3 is TGTGCCAGCAGTCCGCGGACAGGGGTTAGCAATGAGCAGTTCTTC. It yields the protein CASSPRTGVSNEQFF.

In DNA, the CDR3 is TGTGCCAGCAGCCCTCAGGCGGGGCCCACTGGGGCCAACGTCCTGACTTTC. Its translation: CASSPQAGPTGANVLTF. The chain carries TRBV7-3 and TRBJ2-6, with D possibly matching TRBD2 (6 bases). With 5 bases removed from V and 2 bases from J, the gap between germline ends came to 16 bases. Germline loops: CDR1 SGHTA, CDR2 FQGTGA. CDR3 length: 17 amino acids.

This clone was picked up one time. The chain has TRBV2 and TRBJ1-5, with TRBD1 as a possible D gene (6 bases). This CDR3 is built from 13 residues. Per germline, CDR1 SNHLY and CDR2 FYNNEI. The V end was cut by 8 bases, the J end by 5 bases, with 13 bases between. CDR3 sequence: CASGGGQDQPQHF. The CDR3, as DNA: TGTGCCAGCGGGGGGGGGCAGGATCAGCCCCAGCATTTT.

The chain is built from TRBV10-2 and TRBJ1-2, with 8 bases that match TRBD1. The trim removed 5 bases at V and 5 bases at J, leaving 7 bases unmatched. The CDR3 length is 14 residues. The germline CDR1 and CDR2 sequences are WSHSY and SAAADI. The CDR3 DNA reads TGCGCCAGCAGTTCCGGACAGGGCTGGTATGGCTACACCTTC. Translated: CASSSGQGWYGYTF.

In DNA, the CDR3 is TGTGCCAGCAGCTTAGGTCGGGTCGAGAGCTCCTACAATGAGCAGTTCTTC. The encoded protein is CASSLGRVESSYNEQFF. The chain carries TRBV11-3 and TRBJ2-1, with D uncertain. Trimming shortened V by 1 base and J by 0 bases, and 13 bases separated the two germline ends. The length of the CDR3 is 17 residues. Germline-derived CDR1 and CDR2 are SGHNT and YENEEA.

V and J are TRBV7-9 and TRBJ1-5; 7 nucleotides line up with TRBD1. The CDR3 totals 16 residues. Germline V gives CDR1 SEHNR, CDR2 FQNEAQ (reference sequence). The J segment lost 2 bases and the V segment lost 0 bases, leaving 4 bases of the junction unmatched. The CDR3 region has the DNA TGTGCCAGCAGCTTAGCGCTTGGGACAGGCAATCAGCCCCAGCATTTT. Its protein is CASSLALGTGNQPQHF. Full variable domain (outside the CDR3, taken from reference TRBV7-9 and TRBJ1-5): DTGVSQNPRHKITKRGQNVTFRCDPISEHNRLYWYRQTLGQGPEFLTYFQNEAQLEKSRLLSDRFSAERPKGSFSTLEIQRTEQGDSAMYLCASSLALGTGNQPQHFGDGTRLSIL.